This TCR beta chain was recovered during a study of regulatory T cells in long-lasting Graves disease. This clonotype was observed many times. With iRepertoire HTBI primers and Arm-PCR of CDR3 regions, TCR beta libraries were built. Per the original methods: In the combined samples, 62 TRBV and 14 to 15 TRBJ segments were identified. TCRdb ran MiXCR on the multiplex PCR reads and lists one entry per CDR3 protein. TCRdb assigned the V and J calls; the authors' analysis was not used. The table lists approximately 440,000 distinct CDR3 sequences, about 16% of them singletons. Time point of the sample: newly diagnosed GD, antithyroid drugs for less than 3 months. PBMC-extracted RNA yielded the TCR library. V dropped 0 bases and J dropped 0 bases, with 8 bases sitting between them. Germline-derived CDR1 and CDR2 are WNHNN and SYGVQD (reference sequence). The CDR3 contains 16 residues. The sample was also reused in another study, on T cells in Graves' hyperthyroidism and ophthalmopathy. That source adds: An initial round of RT-PCR targeting the TCR CDR3 relied on the HTBI primer set.

The material sequenced was peripheral blood mononuclear cells (PBMCs), taken at new diagnosis, from a patient treated with antithyroid drugs. The chain uses TRBV10-1 and TRBJ2-2; D possibly uses TRBD1 or TRBD2 (5 bases each). The sequence derives from a man aged 35 to 55 with Graves disease. CDR3 protein: CASSESVGANTGELFF. The CDR3 DNA follows: TGCGCCAGCAGTGAGTCGGTGGGGGCGAACACCGGGGAGCTGTTTTTT.